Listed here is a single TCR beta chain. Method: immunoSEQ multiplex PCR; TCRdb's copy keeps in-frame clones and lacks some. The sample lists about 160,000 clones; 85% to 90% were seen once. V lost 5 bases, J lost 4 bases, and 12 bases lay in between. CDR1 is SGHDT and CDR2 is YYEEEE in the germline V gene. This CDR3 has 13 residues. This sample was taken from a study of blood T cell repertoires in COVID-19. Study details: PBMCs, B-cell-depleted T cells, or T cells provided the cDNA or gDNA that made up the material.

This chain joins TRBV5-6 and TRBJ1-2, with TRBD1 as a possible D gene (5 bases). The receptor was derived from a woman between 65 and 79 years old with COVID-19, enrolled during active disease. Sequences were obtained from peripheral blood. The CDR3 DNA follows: TGTGCCAGCAGTCGCGGGGCTTCCTATGGCTACACCTTC. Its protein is CASSRGASYGYTF.